Below are 11 T cell receptor beta chains sequenced from a single sample in a study of blood T cell repertoires in COVID-19. The data were produced by immunoSEQ multiplex PCR, yet TCRdb's version contains in-frame clones alone and is incomplete. Here the sample spans some 240,000 clones, roughly 84% being singletons. Specimen: peripheral blood. The receptors come from a woman between 35 and 50 years old who had recovered from COVID-19.

The CDR3 coding sequence is TGTGCCAGCAGCTCACAGACTAGCGGGGGGGTTGGGACCCAGTACTTC. Protein: CASSSQTSGGVGTQYF. The chain links TRBV11-1 to TRBJ2-5; 14 bases match TRBD2. The CDR3 sequence is 16 residues long. Germline CDR1 is SGHAT and CDR2 is FQDESV (reference sequence). Trimming cost V 4 bases and J 7 bases; bases outside gene matches: 8.

The CDR3 region is CASSQRGPRDSQETQYF. CDR3 nucleotides: TGCGCCAGCAGCCAGAGAGGACCCCGGGACAGCCAAGAGACCCAGTACTTC. The gene calls are TRBV4-1 and TRBJ2-5; 7 bases are a match to TRBD1. The CDR3 runs 17 residues. V was clipped by 3 bases and J by 1 base; unmatched bases: 11. Germline CDR1 MGHRA, CDR2 YSYEKL.

This clone was observed once. This sequence joins TRBV18 and TRBJ1-4, with D unclear. This CDR3 is 15 amino acids long. Germline assignment: CDR1 KGHSH and CDR2 LQKENI. V was clipped by 0 bases and J by 5 bases, with 10 bases between them. The chain's CDR3 is CASSPPSTSNEKLFF. The DNA for the CDR3 is TGTGCCAGCTCACCACCGAGTACTTCGAATGAAAAACTGTTTTTT.

J is TRBJ2-2 and V is TRBV6-5; TRBD1 matches at 7 bases. The trim removed 5 bases at V and 0 bases at J, leaving 3 bases unmatched. The CDR3 is 15 amino acids. CDR1 is MNHEY, CDR2 SVGAGI, per germline. In nucleotides, the CDR3 is TGTGCCAGCAGTCGGGGACAGCCGAACACCGGGGAGCTGTTTTTT. Residues: CASSRGQPNTGELFF.

The CDR3 protein is CASSQDLGTAYEQYF. For the CDR3, the DNA is TGTGCCAGCAGCCAAGACTTAGGGACAGCCTACGAGCAGTACTTC. The chain recombines TRBV14 with TRBJ2-7; 7 positions agree with TRBD1. The V gene's germline CDR1 is SGHDN and CDR2 FVKESK. The CDR3 consists of 15 residues. V shed 0 bases and J 2 bases; nucleotides not matched to a gene: 4.

The chain has TRBV15 and TRBJ1-2; 7 positions agree with TRBD1. The CDR3 spans 16 residues. CDR1 LNHNV and CDR2 YYDKDF come from the germline V gene (reference sequence). The V gene end was trimmed by 5 bases and the J gene end by 3 bases; junction bases not matched to a gene: 12. CDR3 bases: TGTGCCACCAGCTGGGAGTTAGGGGACAGCTACTATGGCTACACCTTC. Its protein is CATSWELGDSYYGYTF.

V usage is TRBV5-1 and J usage is TRBJ2-3; 9 bases line up with TRBD2. Germline CDR1 and CDR2: SGHRS and YFSETQ. The junction had 8 bases not matched to a gene; V was cut back by 4 bases and J by 2 bases. This CDR3 comprises 16 residues. The CDR3 spells CASSALTSGFTDTQYF. For the CDR3, the DNA is TGCGCCAGCAGCGCCCTGACTAGCGGCTTCACAGATACGCAGTATTTT.

In its sample, this clone was seen once. The J gene is TRBJ2-4, the V gene TRBV19; TRBD1 agrees at 7 bases. Looked up from germline, CDR1 is LNHDA and CDR2 is SQIVND (reference sequence). The CDR3 runs to 13 residues. The V and J ends lost 6 bases and 10 bases, in that order; junction bases with no gene match: 9. The CDR3 region is CASSQDRERIQYF. Here the CDR3 DNA reads TGTGCCAGTAGCCAAGACAGGGAAAGAATTCAGTACTTC.

This clone has only a few counts. This chain uses TRBV7-3 with TRBJ1-1, with D perhaps TRBD1 (6 bases). Trimming left V 6 bases short and J 4 bases short, with 12 bases between. The CDR3 consists of 13 residues. Germline CDR1 and CDR2: SGHTA and FQGTGA. CDR3 residues: CASSRVGGTEAFF. DNA for the CDR3: TGTGCCAGCAGTCGAGTAGGGGGCACTGAAGCTTTCTTT.

With regard to this clone: Other nucleotide sequences in the sample specify the same CDR3. J is TRBJ2-5 and V is TRBV5-1, with 8 nucleotides matching TRBD1. V lost 0 bases, J lost 4 bases, and 2 bases stayed unmatched. CDR3 length equals 14 residues. In germline, CDR1 is SGHRS, CDR2 YFSETQ. The chain's CDR3 is CASSLGQGPETQYF. The CDR3 nucleotides read TGCGCCAGCAGCTTGGGACAGGGGCCAGAGACCCAGTACTTC.

CDR3 sequence reads: CASRRVGNQPQHF. The CDR3 DNA follows: TGTGCCAGTAGGCGGGTCGGCAATCAGCCCCAGCATTTT. V is TRBV19 and J is TRBJ1-5; D uncertain. Germline lookup yields CDR1 LNHDA and CDR2 SQIVND (reference sequence). CDR3 size: 13 residues. The V gene lost 6 bases and the J gene lost 2 bases, with 8 bases spanning the gap.